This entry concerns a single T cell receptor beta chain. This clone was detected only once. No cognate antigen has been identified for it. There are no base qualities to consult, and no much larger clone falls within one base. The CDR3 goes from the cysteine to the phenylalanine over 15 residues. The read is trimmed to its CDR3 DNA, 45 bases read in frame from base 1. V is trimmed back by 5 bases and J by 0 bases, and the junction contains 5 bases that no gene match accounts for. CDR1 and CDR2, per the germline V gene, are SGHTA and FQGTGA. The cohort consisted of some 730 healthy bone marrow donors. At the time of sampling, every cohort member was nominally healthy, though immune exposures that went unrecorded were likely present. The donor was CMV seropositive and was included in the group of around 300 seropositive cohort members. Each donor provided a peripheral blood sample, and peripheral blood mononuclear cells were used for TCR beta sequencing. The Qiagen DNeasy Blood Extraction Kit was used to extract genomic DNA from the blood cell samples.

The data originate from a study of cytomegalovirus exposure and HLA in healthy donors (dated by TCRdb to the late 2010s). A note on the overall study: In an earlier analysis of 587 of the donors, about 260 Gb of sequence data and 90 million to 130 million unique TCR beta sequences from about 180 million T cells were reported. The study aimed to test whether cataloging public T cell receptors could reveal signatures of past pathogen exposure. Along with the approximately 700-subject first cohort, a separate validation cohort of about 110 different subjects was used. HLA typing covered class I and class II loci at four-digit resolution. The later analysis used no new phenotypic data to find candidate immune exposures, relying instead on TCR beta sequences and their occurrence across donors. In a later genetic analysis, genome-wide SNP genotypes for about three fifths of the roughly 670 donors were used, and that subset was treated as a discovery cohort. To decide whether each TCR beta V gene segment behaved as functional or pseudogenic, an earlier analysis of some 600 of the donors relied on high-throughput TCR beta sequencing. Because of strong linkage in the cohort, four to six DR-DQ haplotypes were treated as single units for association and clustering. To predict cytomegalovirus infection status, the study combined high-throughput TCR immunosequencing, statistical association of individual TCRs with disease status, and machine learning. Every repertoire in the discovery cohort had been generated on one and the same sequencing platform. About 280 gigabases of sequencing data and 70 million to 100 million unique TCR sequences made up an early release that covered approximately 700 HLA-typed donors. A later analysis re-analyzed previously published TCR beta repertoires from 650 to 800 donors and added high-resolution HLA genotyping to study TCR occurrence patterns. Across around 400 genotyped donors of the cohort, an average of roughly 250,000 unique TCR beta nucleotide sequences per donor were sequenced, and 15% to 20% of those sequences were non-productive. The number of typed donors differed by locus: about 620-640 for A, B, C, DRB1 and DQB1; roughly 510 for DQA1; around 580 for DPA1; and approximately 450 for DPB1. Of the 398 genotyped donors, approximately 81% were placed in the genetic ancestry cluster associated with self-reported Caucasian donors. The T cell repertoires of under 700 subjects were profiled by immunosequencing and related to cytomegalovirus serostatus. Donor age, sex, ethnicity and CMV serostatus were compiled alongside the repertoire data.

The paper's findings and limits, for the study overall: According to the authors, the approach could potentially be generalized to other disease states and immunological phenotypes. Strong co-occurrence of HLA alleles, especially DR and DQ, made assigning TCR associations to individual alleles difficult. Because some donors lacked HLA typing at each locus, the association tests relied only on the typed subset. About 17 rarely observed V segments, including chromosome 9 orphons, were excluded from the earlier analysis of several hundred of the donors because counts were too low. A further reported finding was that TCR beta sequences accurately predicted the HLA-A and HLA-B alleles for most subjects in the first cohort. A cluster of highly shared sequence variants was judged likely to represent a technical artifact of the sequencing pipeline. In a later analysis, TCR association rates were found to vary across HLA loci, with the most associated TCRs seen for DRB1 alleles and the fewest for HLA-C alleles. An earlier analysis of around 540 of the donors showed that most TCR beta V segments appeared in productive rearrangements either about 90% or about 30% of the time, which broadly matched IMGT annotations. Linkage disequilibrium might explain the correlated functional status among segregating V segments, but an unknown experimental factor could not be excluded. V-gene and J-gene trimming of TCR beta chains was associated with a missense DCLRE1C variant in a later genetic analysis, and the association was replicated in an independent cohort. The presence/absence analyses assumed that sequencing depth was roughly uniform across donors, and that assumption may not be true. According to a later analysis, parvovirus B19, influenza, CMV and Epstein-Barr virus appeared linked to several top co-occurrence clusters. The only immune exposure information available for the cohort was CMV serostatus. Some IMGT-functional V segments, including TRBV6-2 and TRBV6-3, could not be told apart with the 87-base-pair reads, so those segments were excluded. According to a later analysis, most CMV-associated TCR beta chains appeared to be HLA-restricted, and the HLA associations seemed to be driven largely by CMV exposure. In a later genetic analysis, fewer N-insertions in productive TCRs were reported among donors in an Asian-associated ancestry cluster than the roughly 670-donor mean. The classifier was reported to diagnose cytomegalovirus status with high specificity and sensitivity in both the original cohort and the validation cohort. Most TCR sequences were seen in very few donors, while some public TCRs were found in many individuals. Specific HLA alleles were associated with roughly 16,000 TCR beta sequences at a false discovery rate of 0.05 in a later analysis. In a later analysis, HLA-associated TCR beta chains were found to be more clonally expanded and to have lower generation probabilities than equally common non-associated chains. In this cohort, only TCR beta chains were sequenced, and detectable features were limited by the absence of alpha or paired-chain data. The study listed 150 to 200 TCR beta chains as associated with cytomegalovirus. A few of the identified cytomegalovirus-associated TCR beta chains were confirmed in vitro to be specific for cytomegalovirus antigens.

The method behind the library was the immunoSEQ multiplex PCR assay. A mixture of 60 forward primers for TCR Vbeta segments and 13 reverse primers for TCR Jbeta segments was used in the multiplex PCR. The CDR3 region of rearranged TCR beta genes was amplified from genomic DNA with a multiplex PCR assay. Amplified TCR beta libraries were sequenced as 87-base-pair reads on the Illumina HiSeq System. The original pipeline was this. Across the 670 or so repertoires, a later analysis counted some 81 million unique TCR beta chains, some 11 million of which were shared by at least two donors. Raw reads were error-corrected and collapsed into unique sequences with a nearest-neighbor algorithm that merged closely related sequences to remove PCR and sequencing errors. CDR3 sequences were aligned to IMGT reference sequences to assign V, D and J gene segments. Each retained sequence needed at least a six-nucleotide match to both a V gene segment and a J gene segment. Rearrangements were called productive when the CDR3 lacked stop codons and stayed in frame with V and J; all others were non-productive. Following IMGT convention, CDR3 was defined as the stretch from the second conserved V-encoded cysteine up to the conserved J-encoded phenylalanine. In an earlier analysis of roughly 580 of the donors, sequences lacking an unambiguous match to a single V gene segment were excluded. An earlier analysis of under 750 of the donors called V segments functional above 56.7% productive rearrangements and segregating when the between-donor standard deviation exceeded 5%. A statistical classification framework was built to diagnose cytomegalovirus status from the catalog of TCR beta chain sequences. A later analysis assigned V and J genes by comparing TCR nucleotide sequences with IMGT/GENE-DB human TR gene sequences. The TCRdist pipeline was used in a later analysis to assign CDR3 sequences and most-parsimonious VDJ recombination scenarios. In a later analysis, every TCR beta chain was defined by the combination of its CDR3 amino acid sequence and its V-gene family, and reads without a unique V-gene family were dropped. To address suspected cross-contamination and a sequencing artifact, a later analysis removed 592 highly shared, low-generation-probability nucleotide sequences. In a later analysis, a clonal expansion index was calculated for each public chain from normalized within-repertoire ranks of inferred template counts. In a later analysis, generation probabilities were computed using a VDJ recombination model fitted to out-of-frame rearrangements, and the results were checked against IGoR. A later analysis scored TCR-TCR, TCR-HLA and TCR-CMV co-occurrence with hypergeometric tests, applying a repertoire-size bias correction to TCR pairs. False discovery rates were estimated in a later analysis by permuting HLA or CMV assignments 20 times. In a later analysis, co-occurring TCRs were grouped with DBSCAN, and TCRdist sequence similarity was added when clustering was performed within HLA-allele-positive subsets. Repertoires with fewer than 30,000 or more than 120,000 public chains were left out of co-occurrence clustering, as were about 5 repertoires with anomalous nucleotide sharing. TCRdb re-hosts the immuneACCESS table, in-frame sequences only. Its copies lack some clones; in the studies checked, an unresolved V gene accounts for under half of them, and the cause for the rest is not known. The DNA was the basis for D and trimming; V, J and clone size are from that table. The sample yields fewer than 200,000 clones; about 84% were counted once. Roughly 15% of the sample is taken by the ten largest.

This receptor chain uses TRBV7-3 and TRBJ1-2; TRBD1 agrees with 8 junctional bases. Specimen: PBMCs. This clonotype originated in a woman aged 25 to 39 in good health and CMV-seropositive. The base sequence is TGTGCCAGCAGCCCGGGGGACAGGTCTAACTATGGCTACACCTTC. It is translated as CASSPGDRSNYGYTF.